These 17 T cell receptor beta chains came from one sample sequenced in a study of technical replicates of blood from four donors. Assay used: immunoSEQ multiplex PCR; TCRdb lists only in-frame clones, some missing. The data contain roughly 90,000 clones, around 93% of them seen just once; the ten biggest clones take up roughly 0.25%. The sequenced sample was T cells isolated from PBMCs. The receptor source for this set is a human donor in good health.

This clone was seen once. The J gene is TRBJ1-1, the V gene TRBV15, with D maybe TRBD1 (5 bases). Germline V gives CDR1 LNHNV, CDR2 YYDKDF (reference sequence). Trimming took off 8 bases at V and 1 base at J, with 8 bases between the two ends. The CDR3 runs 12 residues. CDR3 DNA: TGTGCCACCGGTCAGGGGAACACTGAAGCTTTCTTT. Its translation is CATGQGNTEAFF.

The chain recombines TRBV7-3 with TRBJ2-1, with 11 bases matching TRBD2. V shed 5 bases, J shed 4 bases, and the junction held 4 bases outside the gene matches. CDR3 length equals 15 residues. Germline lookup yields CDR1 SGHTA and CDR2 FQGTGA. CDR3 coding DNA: TGTGCCAGCAGCCAAACTAGCGGGAGATACAATGAGCAGTTCTTC. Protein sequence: CASSQTSGRYNEQFF.

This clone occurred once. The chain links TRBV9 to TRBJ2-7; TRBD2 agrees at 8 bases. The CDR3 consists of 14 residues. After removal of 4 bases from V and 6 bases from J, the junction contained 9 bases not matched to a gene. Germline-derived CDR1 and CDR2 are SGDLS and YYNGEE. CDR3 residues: CASSPGLVNREQYF. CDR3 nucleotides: TGTGCCAGCAGCCCGGGACTAGTTAATCGCGAGCAGTACTTC.

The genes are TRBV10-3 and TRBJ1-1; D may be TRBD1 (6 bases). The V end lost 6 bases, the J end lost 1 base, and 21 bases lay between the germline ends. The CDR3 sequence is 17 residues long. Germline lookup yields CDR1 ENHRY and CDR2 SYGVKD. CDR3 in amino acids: CAIRPGQGRAQNTEAFF. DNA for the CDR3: TGTGCCATCAGACCCGGGCAGGGGAGAGCCCAGAACACTGAAGCTTTCTTT.

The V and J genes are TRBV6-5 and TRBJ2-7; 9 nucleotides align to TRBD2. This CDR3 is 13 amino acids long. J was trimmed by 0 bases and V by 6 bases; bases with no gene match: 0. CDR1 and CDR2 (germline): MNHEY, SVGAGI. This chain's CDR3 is CASRGLASYEQYF. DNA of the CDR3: TGTGCCAGCAGGGGACTAGCCTCCTACGAGCAGTACTTC.

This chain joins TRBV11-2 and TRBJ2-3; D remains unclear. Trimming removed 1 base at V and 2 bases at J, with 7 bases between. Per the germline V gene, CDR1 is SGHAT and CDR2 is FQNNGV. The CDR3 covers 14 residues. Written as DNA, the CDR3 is TGTGCCAGCAGCTTAGGGCCCCACACAGATACGCAGTATTTT. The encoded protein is CASSLGPHTDTQYF.

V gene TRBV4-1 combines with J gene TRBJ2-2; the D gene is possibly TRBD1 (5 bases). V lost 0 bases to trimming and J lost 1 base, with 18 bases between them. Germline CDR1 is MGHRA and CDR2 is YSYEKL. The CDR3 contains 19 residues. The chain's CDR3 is CASSQERGTGWKNTGELFF. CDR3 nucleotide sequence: TGCGCCAGCAGCCAAGAAAGGGGAACAGGTTGGAAGAACACCGGGGAGCTGTTTTTT.

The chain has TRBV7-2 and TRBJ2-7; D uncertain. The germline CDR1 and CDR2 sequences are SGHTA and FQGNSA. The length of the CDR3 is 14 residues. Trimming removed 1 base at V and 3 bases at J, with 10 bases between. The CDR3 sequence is CASSLVVRDYEQYF. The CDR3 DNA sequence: TGTGCCAGCAGCTTAGTAGTTAGAGACTACGAGCAGTACTTC.

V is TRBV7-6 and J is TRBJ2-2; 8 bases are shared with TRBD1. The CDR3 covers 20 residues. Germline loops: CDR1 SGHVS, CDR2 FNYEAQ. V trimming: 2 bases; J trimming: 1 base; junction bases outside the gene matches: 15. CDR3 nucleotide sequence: TGTGCCAGCAGCTTATTAGATGCGGGTTACGGGACAGGGAACACCGGGGAGCTGTTTTTT. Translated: CASSLLDAGYGTGNTGELFF.

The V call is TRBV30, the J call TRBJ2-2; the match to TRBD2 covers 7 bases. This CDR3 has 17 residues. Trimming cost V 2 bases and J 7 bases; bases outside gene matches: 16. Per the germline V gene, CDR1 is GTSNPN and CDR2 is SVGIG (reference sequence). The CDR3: CAWSLVIGGGLGGELFF. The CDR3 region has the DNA TGTGCCTGGAGTCTAGTCATCGGGGGAGGGCTCGGCGGGGAGCTGTTTTTT.

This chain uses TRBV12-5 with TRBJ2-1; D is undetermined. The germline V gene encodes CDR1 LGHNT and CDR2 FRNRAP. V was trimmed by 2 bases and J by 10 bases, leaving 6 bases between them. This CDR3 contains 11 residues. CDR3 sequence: CASGLSSEQFF. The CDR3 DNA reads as TGTGCTAGTGGTTTGAGTAGCGAGCAGTTCTTC.

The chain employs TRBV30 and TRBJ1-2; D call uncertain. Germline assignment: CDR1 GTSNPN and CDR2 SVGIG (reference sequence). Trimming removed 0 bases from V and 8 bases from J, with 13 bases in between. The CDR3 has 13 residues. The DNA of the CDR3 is TGTGCCTGGAGTGTACAGTCCTTTGGGGGCTACACCTTC. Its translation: CAWSVQSFGGYTF. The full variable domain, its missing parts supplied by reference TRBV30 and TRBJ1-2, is SQTIHQWPATLVQPVGSPLSLECTVEGTSNPNLYWYRQAAGRGLQLLFYSVGIGQISSEVPQNLSASRPQDRQFILSSKKLLLSDSGFYLCAWSVQSFGGYTFGSGTRLTVV.

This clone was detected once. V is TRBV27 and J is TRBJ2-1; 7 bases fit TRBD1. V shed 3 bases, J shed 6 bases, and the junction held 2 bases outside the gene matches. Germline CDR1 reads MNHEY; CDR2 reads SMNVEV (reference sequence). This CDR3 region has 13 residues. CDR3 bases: TGTGCCAGCAGTTTCGACAGGGCCAATGAGCAGTTCTTC. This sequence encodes CASSFDRANEQFF.

The CDR3 spells CASRFTGSYQPQHF. DNA of the CDR3: TGTGCCAGCAGATTTACGGGGTCTTATCAGCCCCAGCATTTT. J is TRBJ1-5 and V is TRBV27, with D hard to call. CDR1 is MNHEY, CDR2 SMNVEV, per germline (reference sequence). The CDR3 spans 14 residues. The germline V and J ends were trimmed by 6 bases and 5 bases, with 14 bases remaining between them.

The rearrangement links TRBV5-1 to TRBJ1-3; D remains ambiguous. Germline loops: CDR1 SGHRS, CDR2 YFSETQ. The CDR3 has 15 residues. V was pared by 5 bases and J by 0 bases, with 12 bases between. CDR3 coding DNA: TGCGCCAGCAGGTCCATGGGCAGCTCTGGAAACACCATATATTTT. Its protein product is CASRSMGSSGNTIYF.

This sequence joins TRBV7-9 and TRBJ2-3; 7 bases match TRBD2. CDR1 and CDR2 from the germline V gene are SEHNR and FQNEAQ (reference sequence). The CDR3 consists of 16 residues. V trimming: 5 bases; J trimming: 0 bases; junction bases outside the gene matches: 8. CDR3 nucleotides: TGTGCCAGCAGCCCCACCCCGCGGGGGAGCACAGATACGCAGTATTTT. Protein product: CASSPTPRGSTDTQYF. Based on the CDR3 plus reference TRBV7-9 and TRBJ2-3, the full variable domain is DTGVSQNPRHKITKRGQNVTFRCDPISEHNRLYWYRQTLGQGPEFLTYFQNEAQLEKSRLLSDRFSAERPKGSFSTLEIQRTEQGDSAMYLCASSPTPRGSTDTQYFGPGTRLTVL.

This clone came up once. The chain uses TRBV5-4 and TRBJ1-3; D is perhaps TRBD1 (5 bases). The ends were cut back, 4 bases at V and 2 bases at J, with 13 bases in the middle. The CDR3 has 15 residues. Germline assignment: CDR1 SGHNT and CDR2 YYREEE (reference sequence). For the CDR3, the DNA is TGTGCCAGCAGCCCGGGACTGACCACTGGAAACACCATATATTTT. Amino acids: CASSPGLTTGNTIYF.